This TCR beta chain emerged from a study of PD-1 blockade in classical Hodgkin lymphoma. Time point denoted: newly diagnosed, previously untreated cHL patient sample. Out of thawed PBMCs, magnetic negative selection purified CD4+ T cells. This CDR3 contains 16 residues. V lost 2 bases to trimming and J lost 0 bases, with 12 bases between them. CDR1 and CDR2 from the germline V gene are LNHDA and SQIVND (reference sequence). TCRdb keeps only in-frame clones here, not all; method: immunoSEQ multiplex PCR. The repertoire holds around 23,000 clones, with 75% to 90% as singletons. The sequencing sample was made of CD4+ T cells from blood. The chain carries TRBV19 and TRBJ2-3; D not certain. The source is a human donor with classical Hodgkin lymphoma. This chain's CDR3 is CASSIRDGWSTDTQYF. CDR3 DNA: TGTGCCAGTAGTATAAGAGATGGGTGGAGCACAGATACGCAGTATTTT.